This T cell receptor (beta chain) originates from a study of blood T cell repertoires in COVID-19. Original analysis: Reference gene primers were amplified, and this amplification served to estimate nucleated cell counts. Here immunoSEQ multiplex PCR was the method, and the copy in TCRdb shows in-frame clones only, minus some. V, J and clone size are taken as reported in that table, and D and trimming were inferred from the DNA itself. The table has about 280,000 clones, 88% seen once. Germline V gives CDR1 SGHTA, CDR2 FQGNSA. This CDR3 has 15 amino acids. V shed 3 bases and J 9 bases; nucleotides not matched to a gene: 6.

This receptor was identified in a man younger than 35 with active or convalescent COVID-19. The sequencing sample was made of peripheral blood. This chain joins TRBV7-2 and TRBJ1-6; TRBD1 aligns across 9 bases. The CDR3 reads CASSFTTGGTSPLHF. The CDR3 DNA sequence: TGTGCCAGCAGCTTCACCACAGGGGGCACTTCACCCCTCCACTTT.